Given below is one T cell receptor beta chain in context. Its antigen remains unidentified. The sample belongs to a study of OX40 agonist ivuxolimab in advanced cancers. Study summary: An agonistic human IgG2 monoclonal antibody against OX40 (CD134) was given.

TCRdb's copy holds only in-frame clones and misses some; the assay was immunoSEQ multiplex PCR. Here the sample spans more than 65,000 clones, under 90% being singletons. The germline V gene encodes CDR1 SQVTM and CDR2 ANQGSEA. This CDR3 comprises 12 residues. Trimming cost V 5 bases and J 7 bases, with 14 bases left between them. With baseline, cycle 4 day 1, and cycle 7 day 1 as timepoints, blood was sampled. Study-wide points: Researchers report that CD8+ T cells had, on average, more expanded clones than CD4+.

The sequenced sample was CD4+ or CD8+ T cells sorted from blood, obtained in a trial of the OX40 agonist ivuxolimab. The sequence derives from an adult with an advanced solid tumor such as melanoma, head and neck, liver or kidney cancer. The rearrangement links TRBV29-1 to TRBJ1-1; D is uncertain. The CDR3 DNA sequence: TGCAGCGTTTTGGAGTTCGACGTTGAAGCTTTCTTT. The encoded protein is CSVLEFDVEAFF.